This is a list of T cell receptor beta chains from one sample in a study of shared T cell receptors in the human thymus. The table came from immunoSEQ multiplex PCR; TCRdb's copy has only in-frame clones and leaves some out. Among under 700,000 clones listed, 78% were seen once. These sequences were also reported in another study, on human thymus T cells.

The sample comprised thymocytes. Source of these receptors: a boy younger than two with a congenital heart defect. CDR3s include the opening cysteine and the closing phenylalanine or tryptophan. The D gene is left open where the match is weak. The listing skips clone size in some rows; elsewhere it reads once, few, many or a size class.

clone_size | j_call | d_call | v_call | cdr3_nt | cdr3_aa
NA | TRBJ2-7 | TRBD2 | TRBV9 | TGTGCCAGCAGCGTAGGATTAGCGGGGGGCTACGAGCAGTACTTC | CASSVGLAGGYEQYF
NA | TRBJ2-5 | TRBD2 | TRBV2 | TGTGCCAGCAACCCAAGCGGGAGTGATCAAGAGACCCAGTACTTC | CASNPSGSDQETQYF
NA | TRBJ2-7 | TRBD2 | TRBV5-4 | TGTGCCAGCAGCTCGCTTAAAAGAGCGGGAGGTGAATACGAGCAGTACTTC | CASSSLKRAGGEYEQYF
NA | TRBJ2-7 | NA | TRBV4-2 | TGTGCCAGCAGCCAAGATAATAGCACCTCCTACGAGCAGTACTTC | CASSQDNSTSYEQYF
few | TRBJ2-3 | TRBD2 | TRBV7-9 | TGTGCCAGCAGCTCCCACCACGGGACTAGCGGGAGTACAGATACGCAGTATTTT | CASSSHHGTSGSTDTQYF
NA | TRBJ2-1 | TRBD2 | TRBV7-6 | TGTGCCAGCAGCTTGGTCACGGGACTAGCGGGAGTGGGGTCCTACAATGAGCAGTTCTTC | CASSLVTGLAGVGSYNEQFF
NA | TRBJ2-5 | NA | TRBV5-6 | TGTGCCAGCAGCTTGCTTGTTCAGGACAATCGAGAAGAGACCCAGTACTTC | CASSLLVQDNREETQYF
NA | TRBJ1-4 | TRBD1 | TRBV30 | TGTGCCTGGAGGGACAGGGCAACTAATGAAAAACTGTTTTTT | CAWRDRATNEKLFF
NA | TRBJ1-5 | NA | TRBV5-8 | TGTGCCAGCAGCTTCAGACAGGACCCCTGGCCCCAGCATTTT | CASSFRQDPWPQHF
NA | TRBJ1-2 | TRBD1 | TRBV28 | TGTGCCAGCAGTTCCCCCCTCGACAGGGGGATCGCTAAAGATGGCTACACCTTC | CASSSPLDRGIAKDGYTF
NA | TRBJ2-3 | TRBD2 | TRBV10-3 | TGTGCCATCAGTGTGCGGACTAGCGGGAGGGCCAACCGAATTAGCACAGATACGCAGTATTTT | CAISVRTSGRANRISTDTQYF
NA | TRBJ2-6 | TRBD2 | TRBV7-2 | TGTGCCAGCAGCTTAGGTTGGGAGGGGTACTCTGGGGCCAACGTCCTGACTTTC | CASSLGWEGYSGANVLTF
NA | TRBJ2-7 | TRBD1 | TRBV18 | TGTGCCAGCTCACCAAGGGGAGGGGGGGACAGGGGGAGAGTCTACGAGCAGTACTTC | CASSPRGGGDRGRVYEQYF
NA | TRBJ2-1 | TRBD2 | TRBV7-2 | TGTGCCAGCAGCTTAGCGCTCAGGGAGGGCGCCTACAATGAGCAGTTCTTC | CASSLALREGAYNEQFF
NA | TRBJ2-7 | TRBD2 | TRBV28 | TGTGCCAGCAGTCCAAGACTAGCGGGAGACCTCCACGAGCAGTACTTC | CASSPRLAGDLHEQYF
once | TRBJ2-7 | TRBD1 | TRBV11-2 | TGTGCCAGCAGCTTAGTCGGACAGGGAGGATACGAGCAGTACTTC | CASSLVGQGGYEQYF
once | TRBJ2-1 | TRBD2 | TRBV6-5 | TGTGCCAGCAGCGAGAATCTAGCGGGAAATGAGCAGTTCTTC | CASSENLAGNEQFF
once | TRBJ2-3 | TRBD2 | TRBV25-1 | TGTGCCAGCAGTGACGAGCGGGACGTAGAAGATACGCAGTATTTT | CASSDERDVEDTQYF
NA | TRBJ1-2 | NA | TRBV5-1 | TGCGCCAGCAAGGGGCGTCCATCTAACTATGGCTACACCTTC | CASKGRPSNYGYTF
NA | TRBJ1-1 | TRBD1 | TRBV5-4 | TGTGCCAGCAACAGAACAGGGGGCTCCCCTCAGAGGGGGGCTGAAGCTTTCTTT | CASNRTGGSPQRGAEAFF
NA | TRBJ2-3 | TRBD1 | TRBV2 | TGTGCCAGCACCGCTACAGGGGGCGGGTTGACAGATACGCAGTATTTT | CASTATGGGLTDTQYF
NA | TRBJ2-7 | TRBD1 | TRBV28 | TGTGCCAGCAGTTTTAACAGGGGCTCCTACGAGCAGTACTTC | CASSFNRGSYEQYF
NA | TRBJ2-3 | TRBD2 | TRBV4-3 | TGCGCCAGCAGCCAAGATCTGTTCCCGGGGACTAGCGGGGGACTTAGCACAGATACGCAGTATTTT | CASSQDLFPGTSGGLSTDTQYF
NA | TRBJ1-1 | NA | TRBV6-5 | TGTGCCAGCAGCCTAACCAACAGGGTGGCAGAAGCTTTCTTT | CASSLTNRVAEAFF
NA | TRBJ2-7 | NA | TRBV13 | TGTGCCAGCAGCCCCCCTCTTGAGCACGAGCAGTACTTC | CASSPPLEHEQYF
few | TRBJ2-3 | TRBD1 | TRBV7-2 | TGTGCCAGCAGCTTAGACCGGGACAGGGGTACAGATACGCAGTATTTT | CASSLDRDRGTDTQYF
NA | TRBJ1-4 | NA | TRBV28 | TGTGCCAGCAGTTCCTTAAAGGACAGCCTTGCAACTAATGAAAAACTGTTTTTT | CASSSLKDSLATNEKLFF
NA | TRBJ2-6 | NA | TRBV28 | TGTGCCAGCAGTTTATGCGAGGGATCTGGGGCCAACGTCCTGACTTTC | CASSLCEGSGANVLTF
NA | TRBJ2-7 | TRBD2 | TRBV4-3 | TGCGCCAGCAGCCAAGATACTGGCGGGAGGGCCTACGAGCAGTACTTC | CASSQDTGGRAYEQYF
NA | TRBJ2-5 | TRBD1 | TRBV15 | TGTGCCACCAGCCGCCGCTCCGGGACAGGGCGAGAGACCCAGTACTTC | CATSRRSGTGRETQYF
NA | TRBJ2-4 | TRBD2 | TRBV4-2 | TGTGCCAGCAGCCAGCCTAAGGGCGGGGGAGTCGTTCAGTACTTC | CASSQPKGGGVVQYF
NA | TRBJ2-1 | NA | TRBV28 | TGTGCCAGCAGCTATAGCGCCTTCTACGAGCAGTTCTTC | CASSYSAFYEQFF
NA | TRBJ2-7 | NA | TRBV4-3 | TGCGCCAGCAGCCAAGATTGGGGCGCATTCACCTCCTACGAGCAGTACTTC | CASSQDWGAFTSYEQYF
NA | TRBJ1-4 | NA | TRBV13 | TGTGCCAGCAGCGAACGACAGGTTAATGAAAAACTGTTTTTT | CASSERQVNEKLFF
NA | TRBJ1-2 | TRBD1 | TRBV7-7 | TGTGCTAGCAGTTCCTACCCCGGACAGGGTGGCTACACCTTC | CASSSYPGQGGYTF
NA | TRBJ2-3 | TRBD2 | TRBV11-2 | TGTGCCAGCAGCTTAGATGGGGGGACTAGCGGGTACGGCACAGATACGCAGTATTTT | CASSLDGGTSGYGTDTQYF
NA | TRBJ2-3 | TRBD2 | TRBV5-6 | TGTGCCAGCAGCTTCAAAGCGACTAGCTTGCCCAAGGCAGATACGCAGTATTTT | CASSFKATSLPKADTQYF
NA | TRBJ1-3 | NA | TRBV4-2 | TGTGCCAGCAGCCAAGAGGCTCGGGAGGGAAACACCATATATTTT | CASSQEAREGNTIYF
few | TRBJ1-4 | NA | TRBV19 | TGTGCCAGTAGTATAGACCTCCAGGATGAAAAACTGTTTTTT | CASSIDLQDEKLFF
NA | TRBJ2-7 | NA | TRBV9 | TGTGCCAGCAGCTCTCAGGGCTACGAGCAGTACTTC | CASSSQGYEQYF
NA | TRBJ2-7 | TRBD2 | TRBV27 | TGTGCCAGCACCCACTGGGGACTACCCTCCTACGAGCAGTACTTC | CASTHWGLPSYEQYF
NA | TRBJ2-5 | TRBD1 | TRBV6-5 | TGTGCCAGCAGTTACTCGGGACAGCAAGAGACCCAGTACTTC | CASSYSGQQETQYF
NA | TRBJ2-7 | TRBD1 | TRBV4-1 | TGCGCCAGCAGCCACCCGGACAGGGGGGGACCCTACGAGCAGTACTTC | CASSHPDRGGPYEQYF
once | TRBJ2-7 | NA | TRBV7-5 | TGTGTCAGATTAGACGAGCAGTACTTC | CVRLDEQYF
NA | TRBJ1-1 | TRBD1 | TRBV5-1 | TGCGCCAGCAGCTTGACCGGACAGGGAAAGGGGTGGACTGAAGCTTTCTTT | CASSLTGQGKGWTEAFF
NA | TRBJ2-4 | TRBD2 | TRBV7-2 | TGTGCCAGCAGCCAACCTCCTCCTAGCGGGAATTGGAACATTCAGTACTTC | CASSQPPPSGNWNIQYF
NA | TRBJ1-5 | TRBD1 | TRBV6-1 | TGTGCCAGCAGTGGTCCCGCCGCCGGACAGGGAGGACAGCCCCAGCATTTT | CASSGPAAGQGGQPQHF
NA | TRBJ2-7 | TRBD2 | TRBV30 | TGTGCCTGGAGTGGGGCCGGGACTAGCGCGTACGAGCAGTACTTC | CAWSGAGTSAYEQYF
NA | TRBJ2-1 | TRBD2 | TRBV4-3 | TGCGCCAGCAGCCAAGCCGAACGGACTAGCGGGAGGGCCATTTGGGACAATGAGCAGTTCTTC | CASSQAERTSGRAIWDNEQFF
NA | TRBJ2-3 | NA | TRBV15 | TGTGCCACCAGCAGAGATTGGAGGGAGGACAGGAGAAGCACAGATACGCAGTATTTT | CATSRDWREDRRSTDTQYF
NA | TRBJ2-3 | TRBD2 | TRBV6-1 | TGTGCCAGCAGCCTCGGGGGGGGGAACACAGATACGCAGTATTTT | CASSLGGGNTDTQYF
few | TRBJ1-2 | NA | TRBV6-6 | TGTGCCAGCAGTCAGCAGGGGGGCTACACCTTC | CASSQQGGYTF
once | TRBJ1-5 | NA | TRBV2 | TGTGCCAGCAGTCCCGGGGTCGGGGGCAATCAGCCCCAGCATTTT | CASSPGVGGNQPQHF
NA | TRBJ2-7 | TRBD1 | TRBV5-1 | TGCGCCAGCAGCTTGGTCCGGCCGGGACAGGGCCTCTACGAGCAGTACTTC | CASSLVRPGQGLYEQYF
NA | TRBJ1-3 | NA | TRBV6-5 | TGTGCCAGCAGTTACGGCAGGCACTCTGGAAACACCATATATTTT | CASSYGRHSGNTIYF
NA | TRBJ2-7 | NA | TRBV19 | TGTGCCAGTAGTTACCGGGACACAACTTCCTACGAGCAGTACTTC | CASSYRDTTSYEQYF
few | TRBJ2-5 | NA | TRBV19 | TGTGCCAGTACCCCCAAGCCAGGGACTGGAGAGACCCAGTACTTC | CASTPKPGTGETQYF
NA | TRBJ2-7 | TRBD2 | TRBV5-1 | TGCGCCAGCAGCAAGCTAGGGGGACTAGATAGCACCTACGAGCAGTACTTC | CASSKLGGLDSTYEQYF
NA | TRBJ2-5 | TRBD2 | TRBV27 | TGTGCCAGCAGTCTACGGCCAGCGGGAGTAGAGACCCAGTACTTC | CASSLRPAGVETQYF